This TCR beta chain was sequenced for a study of blood T cell repertoires in COVID-19. Study-level background: COVID-19 samples, acute and convalescent, were from the United States, Italy and Spain. Sample material is recorded as cDNA or gDNA derived from T cells, B-cell-depleted T cells, or PBMCs.

Authors' processing steps: It was from reference gene primer amplification that nucleated cell counts were estimated. Produced via immunoSEQ multiplex PCR; TCRdb's table is partial and in-frame only. That table gives V, J and clone size, and the DNA gave D and trimming. The data contain fewer than 100,000 clones, 80% of them singletons. In germline, CDR1 is KGHDR, CDR2 SFDVKD. The J segment lost 0 bases and the V segment lost 5 bases, leaving 8 bases of the junction unmatched. The CDR3 contains 19 residues. This clonotype originated in a woman between 65 and 79 years old with acute or convalescent COVID-19. This chain joins TRBV24-1 and TRBJ2-1; the match to TRBD2 covers 14 bases. Specimen: peripheral blood. The CDR3 spells CATSAPGTSGGSSYNEQFF. The CDR3 coding sequence is TGTGCCACCAGTGCCCCCGGGACTAGCGGGGGCAGCTCCTACAATGAGCAGTTCTTC.